The present T cell receptor beta chain was sequenced within a study of post-analysis software for immune sequencing data. In regard to this clonotype: The antigen remains unidentified.

Every TCR beta cDNA library bore unique molecular identifiers. It was from roughly 1 to 10 million T cells that around 500,000 cDNA molecules came. TCRdb redid the calling of the PCR reads with MiXCR, one entry per CDR3 protein. The sample consists of about 770,000 distinct CDR3 sequences, around 42% of them appearing once. Study outcomes and limitations: Strong co-clustering by F measure linked samples that shared a preparation batch. With TRBV5-6, TRBV5-1 and TRBV20-1 included, about five TRBV segments were more frequent in patients than in controls.

Germline-derived CDR1 and CDR2 are SEHNR and FQNEAQ (reference sequence). This CDR3 comprises 15 residues. Trimming pared 5 bases from V and 8 bases from J, leaving 19 bases between. Material for sequencing was blood. The clonotype originates from a girl between 5 and 17 years old with multiple sclerosis. The chain carries TRBV7-9 and TRBJ2-1; no firm D call. CDR3: CASSPGGMWKDEQFF. CDR3 sequence (DNA): TGTGCCAGCAGCCCCGGTGGGATGTGGAAGGATGAGCAGTTCTTC.